One sample yielded the 20 T cell receptor beta chains listed below, sequenced in a study of T-cell reconstitution after alpha-beta-depleted transplantation in children. Construction of the TCRbeta library involved unique molecular identifiers. TCRdb fed the PCR reads into MiXCR, producing one record per CDR3 protein. The table records some 200,000 distinct CDR3 sequences, 7.5% to 9.5% of them present only once. The material sequenced was PBMCs, mostly from graft donor cells, taken 360 days after TCRalphabeta/CD19-depleted stem cell transplant. Source of these receptors: a male patient aged 2-9 years who had a stem cell transplant for acute myeloid leukemia, so the T cells may come from the graft donor.

This clonotype appeared a few times. The chain combines TRBV11-1 with TRBJ2-4; 8 positions agree with TRBD1. CDR3 length equals 18 residues. CDR1 SGHAT and CDR2 FQDESV come from the germline V gene (reference sequence). V lost 5 bases and J lost 1; bases outside the gene matches: 13. The CDR3 loop reads CASSPHLTGGTAKNIQYF. The CDR3 region has the DNA TGTGCCAGCAGCCCGCATCTTACAGGGGGTACGGCCAAAAACATTCAGTACTTC.

In its sample, this clonotype was seen many times. The V gene is TRBV7-8, the J gene TRBJ2-2; D possibly uses TRBD1 or TRBD2 (5 bases each). CDR1 and CDR2 (germline): SGHVS, FQNEAQ. The V end was cut by 3 bases, the J end by 5 bases, with 16 bases between. CDR3 length equals 16 residues. The CDR3 DNA reads as TGTGCCAGCAGCTTTTTCCGGGACCTTCTTACCGGGGAGCTGTTTTTT. It yields the protein CASSFFRDLLTGELFF.

This clonotype was seen only a few times. The rearrangement joins TRBV12-3 or TRBV12-4 to TRBJ1-1, with D possibly TRBD1 on 5 matching bases. This CDR3 contains 16 residues. Trimming shortened V by 3 bases and J by 6 bases, and 20 bases separated the two germline ends. As DNA, the CDR3 is TGTGCCAGCAGTTTCCCCGACGGAAGAGAGGGGTCTGAAGCTTTCTTT. This encodes CASSFPDGREGSEAFF.

There are many counts of this clonotype. The chain couples TRBV7-2 to TRBJ1-5, with 8 nucleotides matching TRBD1. The V gene end was trimmed by 1 base and the J gene end by 11 bases; junction bases not matched to a gene: 13. Germline V gene data show CDR1 as SGHTA and CDR2 as FQGNSA. This CDR3 is 16 amino acids long. As DNA, the CDR3 is TGTGCCAGCAGCTTAGTTGGGACAGGCGGGCCGTGGACCCAGCATTTT. Translating it yields CASSLVGTGGPWTQHF.

V gene TRBV3-1 combines with J gene TRBJ2-2, with 9 bases that match TRBD2. V lost 4 bases and J lost 6; bases outside the gene matches: 9. The CDR3 spans 16 residues. Germline assignment: CDR1 LGHDT and CDR2 YNNKEL (reference sequence). The CDR3 region is CASSRSSGVVAGELFF. For the CDR3, the DNA is TGTGCCAGCAGCCGATCTAGCGGGGTTGTTGCCGGGGAGCTGTTTTTT.

This clonotype turned up a few times. This chain uses TRBV6-4 with TRBJ2-7; 9 bases align to TRBD1. Germline-derived CDR1 and CDR2 are MRHNA and SNTAGT. This CDR3 contains 19 residues. Trimming took 8 bases from V and 2 from J; bases not matched to a gene: 22. Here the CDR3 DNA reads TGTGCCAGCCTCGAATTCCCCTTCGTCGGGACAGGGTTGACCTACGAGCAGTACTTC. As protein: CASLEFPFVGTGLTYEQYF.

The chain is built from TRBV7-3 and TRBJ2-1, with 8 bases lining up with TRBD1. The junction had 10 bases not matched to a gene; V was cut back by 6 bases and J by 6 bases. Germline V CDR1 and CDR2: SGHTA, FQGTGA. This CDR3 has 15 residues. The CDR3 DNA reads TGTGCCAGCAGTTCCGCCGGGACAGGCTTCAATGAGCAGTTCTTC. Protein sequence: CASSSAGTGFNEQFF.

This clonotype has ten or more counts. V and J are TRBV6-5 and TRBJ1-2; a possible D gene is TRBD1 (6 bases). This CDR3 has 14 residues. Per the germline V gene, CDR1 is MNHEY and CDR2 is SVGAGI. V lost 4 bases, J lost 4 bases, and 13 bases lay in between. This chain's CDR3 is CASSSPDRIYGYTF. The DNA of the CDR3 is TGTGCCAGCAGTTCCCCGGACAGAATCTATGGCTACACCTTC.

This clonotype came up a few times. The chain employs TRBV18 and TRBJ2-6; D gene uncertain. The CDR3 is 13 residues long. Germline CDR1 reads KGHSH; CDR2 reads LQKENI. V lost 4 bases to trimming and J lost 5 bases, with 6 bases between them. This CDR3 reads CASSQDRANVLTF. The CDR3, as DNA: TGTGCCAGCTCACAAGACAGGGCCAACGTCCTGACTTTC.

The chain links TRBV29-1 to TRBJ2-3, with TRBD2 matching over 7 bases. The length of the CDR3 is 14 residues. CDR1 and CDR2 (germline): SQVTM, ANQGSEA. The trim removed 4 bases at V and 5 bases at J, leaving 9 bases unmatched. The CDR3 DNA sequence: TGCAGCGTTGTGGAAGGGCTAGCGGTAGATACGCAGTATTTT. This sequence encodes CSVVEGLAVDTQYF.

A few counts support this clonotype. CDR3 coding DNA: TGTGCCAGCAGCTTGCGGGGGGTTGAAGAGACCCAGTACTTC. This sequence encodes CASSLRGVEETQYF. The chain employs TRBV5-6 and TRBJ2-5; 7 bases match TRBD2. Per the germline V gene, CDR1 is SGHDT and CDR2 is YYEEEE. Germline trimming cut 1 base from V and 3 bases from J; bases unmatched to any gene: 3. The CDR3 length is 14 residues.

CDR3 in amino acids: CATSTPGLASIGELFF. The CDR3 DNA is TGTGCCACCAGTACTCCGGGACTAGCGTCTATCGGGGAGCTGTTTTTT. The chain combines TRBV24-1 with TRBJ2-2; 10 positions agree with TRBD2. This CDR3 contains 16 residues. Losses at the gene ends were 6 bases for V and 7 bases for J; bases not matched to a gene: 10. Per germline, CDR1 KGHDR and CDR2 SFDVKD.

This chain connects TRBV5-1 to TRBJ2-5; 7 bases are shared with TRBD1. The CDR3 is 15 residues long. The V segment lost 2 bases and the J segment 1 base; nucleotides outside the gene matches: 5. Germline lookup yields CDR1 SGHRS and CDR2 YFSETQ. The CDR3 is CASSFSTGPQETQYF. The CDR3 DNA is TGCGCCAGCAGCTTTTCGACAGGGCCCCAAGAGACCCAGTACTTC.

This clonotype was counted only a few times. This chain links TRBV10-3 with TRBJ2-2; tentatively, D is TRBD1 (6 bases). The germline V gene encodes CDR1 ENHRY and CDR2 SYGVKD. The CDR3 loop spans 12 amino acids. Trimming shortened V by 5 bases and J by 6 bases, and 7 bases separated the two germline ends. CDR3 DNA: TGTGCCATCAGTTCAGGGGCCGGGGAGCTGTTTTTT. Translated, it gives CAISSGAGELFF.

This clonotype was seen ten or more times. The chain joins TRBV10-3 to TRBJ1-4; D uncertain. CDR3 length: 15 residues. Germline V gives CDR1 ENHRY, CDR2 SYGVKD. Trimming removed 0 bases from V and 5 bases from J, with 10 bases in between. CDR3 in DNA: TGTGCCATCAGTGAGTCGAAAGGGCCGAATGAAAAACTGTTTTTT. This codes for CAISESKGPNEKLFF.

Points on this clonotype: The junction shows a germline mismatch at one end, possibly a read error. V and J are TRBV12-3 or TRBV12-4 and TRBJ2-6; 7 bases agree with TRBD1. This CDR3 spans 17 amino acids. The CDR3 DNA reads as TGTGCCAGCAGTTCGATGACAGGGATCGCCGGGGCCAACGTCGTGACTTTC. Protein sequence: CASSSMTGIAGANVVTF.

This clonotype was observed at least ten times. V and J are TRBV20-1 and TRBJ2-3; D uncertain. The CDR3 has 14 amino acids. The V end lost 2 bases, the J end lost 2 bases, and 11 bases lay between the germline ends. Germline lookup yields CDR1 DFQATT and CDR2 SNEGSKA (reference sequence). CDR3 residues: CSARPGPNTDTQYF. The DNA for the CDR3 is TGCAGTGCTAGACCCGGACCGAACACAGATACGCAGTATTTT.

This clonotype was seen more than once but under ten times. This chain joins TRBV3-1 and TRBJ2-4; 11 bases line up with TRBD1. V was pared by 3 bases and J by 2 bases, with 3 bases of the junction left unmatched. CDR3 length: 16 amino acids. Germline V CDR1 and CDR2: LGHDT, YNNKEL (reference sequence). This chain's CDR3 is CASSHGTGGSKNIQYF. The CDR3 DNA reads TGTGCCAGCAGCCACGGGACAGGGGGGTCCAAAAACATTCAGTACTTC.

In this sample, this clonotype turned up a few times. The chain employs TRBV20-1 and TRBJ2-7; 13 nucleotides match TRBD2. The CDR3 extends over 17 amino acids. Germline values: CDR1 DFQATT, CDR2 SNEGSKA (reference sequence). V gave up 2 bases and J gave up 1 base; unmatched junction bases: 8. CDR3 loop: CSARHGGLAGFSYEQYF. CDR3 nucleotides: TGCAGTGCTAGACACGGGGGACTAGCGGGGTTTTCCTACGAGCAGTACTTC.

CDR3 nucleotide sequence: TGTGCCATCAGGGGACGAGGCACTGAAGCTTTCTTT. It encodes CAIRGRGTEAFF. The V gene is TRBV10-3, the J gene TRBJ1-1, with D possibly TRBD1 on 5 matching bases. With 6 bases removed from V and 4 bases from J, the gap between germline ends came to 9 bases. The CDR3 is made up of 12 amino acids. Germline CDR1 and CDR2: ENHRY and SYGVKD.